Below are 8 T cell receptor beta chains sequenced from a single sample in a study of neoadjuvant anti-PD-1 for oral cavity cancer. Sequenced by immunoSEQ multiplex PCR; TCRdb stores in-frame clones only, minus some. The sample includes 60,000 to 75,000 clones, more than 70% of them seen just once. Here the sequenced sample was PBMCs, taken before nivolumab (anti-PD-1) treatment. Source of these receptors: a person aged 40-85 years with oral cavity squamous cell carcinoma.

V gene TRBV27 combines with J gene TRBJ1-4; D unclear. The length of the CDR3 is 12 residues. The ends were cut back, 7 bases at V and 7 bases at J, with 10 bases in the middle. Looked up from germline, CDR1 is MNHEY and CDR2 is SMNVEV (reference sequence). The CDR3 DNA follows: TGTGCCAGCAAGCGGGGTGGTGAAAAACTGTTTTTT. It yields the protein CASKRGGEKLFF.

The chain combines TRBV7-9 with TRBJ2-3; D unclear. Germline assignment: CDR1 SEHNR and CDR2 FQNEAQ (reference sequence). The V and J ends lost 1 base and 4 bases respectively, with 18 bases between them. The CDR3 is 17 residues long. As DNA, the CDR3 is TGTGCCAGCAGCTTAGGATCACCCCGATTCCTGCCAGATACGCAGTATTTT. Translation: CASSLGSPRFLPDTQYF.

This clone has just one count. The CDR3 DNA follows: TGTGCCAGCAGCCCCTTTGGAGGGCCCTGGGGCTACACCTTC. Amino acids: CASSPFGGPWGYTF. The V and J genes are TRBV7-9 and TRBJ1-2, with unresolved D. The V gene lost 5 bases and the J gene lost 8 bases, with 18 bases spanning the gap. Germline values: CDR1 SEHNR, CDR2 FQNEAQ (reference sequence). This CDR3 has 14 residues.

V gene TRBV2 combines with J gene TRBJ2-2, with 10 bases fitting TRBD2. Trimming took 4 bases from V and 9 from J; bases not matched to a gene: 5. This CDR3 has 14 amino acids. The germline gives CDR1 SNHLY, CDR2 FYNNEI. The CDR3 sequence: CASSASGGVWELFF. The CDR3 DNA reads TGTGCCAGCAGTGCCAGCGGGGGGGTTTGGGAGCTGTTTTTT.

The chain combines TRBV5-1 with TRBJ2-1; possible D gene TRBD1, 6 bases. The V gene's germline CDR1 is SGHRS and CDR2 YFSETQ. The CDR3 runs 13 residues. V shed 0 bases and J shed 7 bases, with 8 bases lying between them. The CDR3 nucleotides read TGCGCCAGCAGCTTGGGGACAGAAAATGAGCAGTTCTTC. Amino acids: CASSLGTENEQFF.

J is TRBJ2-7 and V is TRBV18; D uncertain. Germline loops: CDR1 KGHSH, CDR2 LQKENI. The CDR3 length is 14 residues. Trimming took 3 bases from V and 4 from J, leaving 13 bases between them. The CDR3 loop reads CASSPMVTEYEQYF. In DNA, the CDR3 is TGTGCCAGCTCACCGATGGTCACAGAATACGAGCAGTACTTC.

A single count supports this clone. The chain uses TRBV29-1 and TRBJ2-5; 9 bases match TRBD1. V shed 3 bases, J shed 5 bases, and the junction held 7 bases outside the gene matches. The V gene's germline CDR1 is SQVTM and CDR2 ANQGSEA. CDR3 length equals 14 residues. CDR3 coding DNA: TGCAGCGTTGAGCACAGGGGGCAGAGGGAGACCCAGTACTTC. It encodes CSVEHRGQRETQYF.

The table lists this clone with a few counts. The chain recombines TRBV2 with TRBJ1-1, with unresolved D. Germline-derived CDR1 and CDR2 are SNHLY and FYNNEI. Trimming took off 5 bases at V and 4 bases at J, with 23 bases between the two ends. The CDR3 covers 17 residues. CDR3 sequence reads: CASSFPLRDTEVTEAFF. Written as DNA, the CDR3 is TGTGCCAGCAGTTTTCCCCTACGGGATACAGAAGTCACTGAAGCTTTCTTT.